The source of this T cell receptor beta chain is a study of shared clonotypes between healthy human individuals. This CDR3 is built from 14 residues. The ends were cut back, 4 bases at V and 4 bases at J, with 13 bases in the middle. Germline-derived CDR1 and CDR2 are SEHNR and FQNEAQ (reference sequence). Study conclusions and caveats: An effect of sequencing depth on clonotype sharing among donors was expected.

Assay used: immunoSEQ multiplex PCR; TCRdb lists only in-frame clones, some missing. The sample carries 2 million to 2.5 million clones, 85% to 95% recorded once. Concerning this clone: Its target is not known.

Naive CD4+ cells were CD45RA-selected; the remaining cells were memory. This clonotype was sampled from a man younger than 30 in good health. Source material: naive CD4+ T cells sorted from blood. Subset defined: CD45RA+ positively selected. The chain combines TRBV7-9 with TRBJ1-1, with a weak D call TRBD1 (5 bases). DNA of the CDR3: TGTGCCAGCAGCTCTCAACCAGGGCCCACTGAAGCTTTCTTT. Residues: CASSSQPGPTEAFF.